A single sample is the source of the 6 T cell receptor beta chains below, sequenced in a study of cytomegalovirus exposure and HLA in healthy donors. The PCR was carried out with 60 Vbeta primers and 13 Jbeta primers. Assay: immunoSEQ multiplex PCR; the TCRdb copy retains only in-frame clones and omits some. Among hundreds of thousands of clones listed, around 79% were seen once. Sample: PBMCs. Source of these receptors: a male donor in good health and CMV-seronegative.

The chain has TRBV5-1 and TRBJ2-6; D remains unclear. The CDR3 loop spans 14 amino acids. Germline lookup yields CDR1 SGHRS and CDR2 YFSETQ. The ends were cut back, 4 bases at V and 5 bases at J, with 10 bases in the middle. CDR3 bases: TGCGCCAGCAGCCCCACACAGAGGGCCAACGTCCTGACTTTC. Encoded protein: CASSPTQRANVLTF.

This CDR3 is CASSLQWAMNTEAFF. DNA of the CDR3: TGTGCCAGCAGCTTGCAGTGGGCCATGAACACTGAAGCTTTCTTT. The chain employs TRBV7-3 and TRBJ1-1; D gene unclear. V gave up 3 bases and J gave up 0 bases, with 11 bases separating them. The CDR3 sequence is 15 residues long. Germline V lookup: CDR1 SGHTA, CDR2 FQGTGA.

The chain combines TRBV5-4 with TRBJ1-1, with no clear D. Looked up from germline, CDR1 is SGHNT and CDR2 is YYREEE (reference sequence). The length of the CDR3 is 14 residues. Trimming shortened V by 1 base and J by 4 bases, and 11 bases separated the two germline ends. In nucleotides, the CDR3 is TGTGCCAGCAGCTTGAGCGTAGGAGGCACTGAAGCTTTCTTT. Translation gives CASSLSVGGTEAFF. Based on the CDR3 plus reference TRBV5-4 and TRBJ1-1, the full variable domain is ETGVTQSPTHLIKTRGQQVTLRCSSQSGHNTVSWYQQALGQGPQFIFQYYREEENGRGNFPPRFSGLQFPNYSSELNVNALELDDSALYLCASSLSVGGTEAFFGQGTRLTVV.

This chain links TRBV5-6 with TRBJ2-7; 13 bases line up with TRBD2. The CDR3 is 15 residues long. J gave up 2 bases and V 3 bases, and 2 bases lay outside the gene matches. Germline CDR1 SGHDT, CDR2 YYEEEE. The CDR3 is CASSYGLAGAYEQYF. CDR3 sequence (DNA): TGTGCCAGCAGCTACGGACTAGCGGGAGCCTACGAGCAGTACTTC.

The V call is TRBV28, the J call TRBJ1-3, with a possible D match to TRBD1 (5 bases). The V gene's germline CDR1 is MDHEN and CDR2 SYDVKM. V lost 5 bases and J lost 0, with 11 bases in between. The CDR3 is made up of 15 amino acids. CDR3 in amino acids: CASSNGGYSGNTIYF. The CDR3 DNA reads as TGTGCCAGCAGTAACGGGGGTTACTCTGGAAACACCATATATTTT.

The rearrangement links TRBV5-1 to TRBJ1-1, with D possibly being TRBD1 (5 bases). V lost 5 bases, J lost 3 bases, and 17 bases lay in between. CDR3 length: 15 residues. Looked up from germline, CDR1 is SGHRS and CDR2 is YFSETQ. The CDR3 bases are TGCGCCAGCAGTCAAGAACCAGGGTTTTACACTGAAGCTTTCTTT. Translating gives CASSQEPGFYTEAFF. Full variable domain (missing parts from reference TRBV5-1 and TRBJ1-1): KAGVTQTPRYLIKTRGQQVTLSCSPISGHRSVSWYQQTPGQGLQFLFEYFSETQRNKGNFPGRFSGRQFSNSRSEMNVSTLELGDSALYLCASSQEPGFYTEAFFGQGTRLTVV.